The 25 T cell receptor beta chains below all came from one sample that was sequenced in a study of cytomegalovirus exposure and HLA in healthy donors. The PCR was carried out with 60 Vbeta primers and 13 Jbeta primers. The method was immunoSEQ multiplex PCR; TCRdb's version includes in-frame clones alone and lacks a portion of them. The sample totals around 76,000 clones. Sequencing used PBMCs. The receptor source for this set is a boy aged 10-17 years in good health and CMV-seronegative.

J is TRBJ2-1 and V is TRBV4-3, with D perhaps matching TRBD2 (6 bases). The CDR3 is 17 amino acids. V lost 0 bases and J lost 5, with 17 bases in between. Germline V gene lookup returns CDR1 LGHNA and CDR2 YSLEER. The CDR3 DNA is TGCGCCAGCAGCCAAGATCAGCCGGGAGAGCCCGACAATGAGCAGTTCTTC. Translated, it gives CASSQDQPGEPDNEQFF.

Here the CDR3 reads CASSPRDREWTEAFF. CDR3 nucleotides: TGTGCCAGCAGCCCGCGGGACAGGGAATGGACTGAAGCTTTCTTT. This rearrangement joins TRBV9 to TRBJ1-1; 9 positions agree with TRBD1. In germline, CDR1 is SGDLS, CDR2 YYNGEE. There are 15 residues in the CDR3. V lost 4 bases, J lost 5 bases, and 9 bases stayed unmatched.

This chain uses TRBV19 with TRBJ2-7; 7 positions match TRBD1. Germline loops: CDR1 LNHDA, CDR2 SQIVND (reference sequence). CDR3 length: 14 residues. The V gene end was trimmed by 4 bases and the J gene end by 2 bases; junction bases not matched to a gene: 5. The CDR3 protein is CASSNRDRPYEQYF. Written as DNA, the CDR3 is TGTGCCAGTAGTAACCGGGACAGACCCTACGAGCAGTACTTC.

The rearrangement links TRBV19 to TRBJ2-3, with D maybe TRBD1 (8 bases). Looked up from germline, CDR1 is LNHDA and CDR2 is SQIVND (reference sequence). This CDR3 comprises 17 residues. With 5 bases removed from V and 2 bases from J, the gap between germline ends came to 20 bases. The CDR3 region is CASSPTGGAYYTDTQYF. In DNA, the CDR3 is TGTGCCAGTAGTCCTACAGGGGGGGCATACTACACAGATACGCAGTATTTT.

J is TRBJ2-4 and V is TRBV7-9, with 13 bases aligning to TRBD2. The germline gives CDR1 SEHNR, CDR2 FQNEAQ (reference sequence). The CDR3 has 18 amino acids. V trimming: 5 bases; J trimming: 2 bases; junction bases outside the gene matches: 9. CDR3 protein: CASSLLAGGPLSKNIQYF. The CDR3 DNA sequence: TGTGCCAGCAGCCTACTAGCGGGGGGGCCTTTATCCAAAAACATTCAGTACTTC.

V is TRBV6-1 and J is TRBJ1-5, with D perhaps matching TRBD1 (6 bases). CDR1 MNHNS and CDR2 SASEGT come from the germline V gene. V gave up 3 bases and J gave up 1 base, with 10 bases separating them. The CDR3 is 15 amino acids. CDR3 protein: CASSDGGSSNQPQHF. The CDR3 DNA reads TGTGCCAGCAGTGATGGGGGCTCGAGCAATCAGCCCCAGCATTTT.

V is TRBV5-1 and J is TRBJ2-1; 8 nucleotides line up with TRBD1. The CDR3 is 14 residues long. Germline lookup yields CDR1 SGHRS and CDR2 YFSETQ. V gave up 3 bases and J gave up 8 bases; unmatched junction bases: 7. In DNA, the CDR3 is TGCGCCAGCAGCTCGACACCAGGGGGCGATGAGCAGTTCTTC. Translating it yields CASSSTPGGDEQFF.

The rearrangement uses TRBV15 and TRBJ2-7; the D gene is possibly TRBD1 (5 bases). Trimming removed 1 base at V and 2 bases at J, with 12 bases between. Per the germline V gene, CDR1 is LNHNV and CDR2 is YYDKDF (reference sequence). CDR3 size: 15 residues. CDR3 nucleotide sequence: TGTGCCACCAGCAGAGCCCTGGGGCTACCCTACGAGCAGTACTTC. Translated, it gives CATSRALGLPYEQYF.

The chain employs TRBV30 and TRBJ2-5; TRBD1 matches at 9 bases. After removal of 2 bases from V and 5 bases from J, the junction contained 3 bases not matched to a gene. Germline assignment: CDR1 GTSNPN and CDR2 SVGIG (reference sequence). The CDR3 covers 13 residues. CDR3 sequence: CAWSTGGGETQYF. CDR3 DNA: TGTGCCTGGAGTACAGGGGGCGGGGAGACCCAGTACTTC.

The chain recombines TRBV4-1 with TRBJ2-1; D may be TRBD2 (6 bases). The CDR3 covers 14 residues. From germline, CDR1 is MGHRA and CDR2 YSYEKL. Deletions cut 1 base from V and 7 bases from J, with 11 bases between. DNA of the CDR3: TGCGCCAGCAGCCAAGGACTCCGGGGGAATGAGCAGTTCTTC. Protein product: CASSQGLRGNEQFF.

This chain links TRBV6-5 with TRBJ1-4, with D possibly TRBD1 on 6 matching bases. The germline V gene has CDR1 MNHEY and CDR2 SVGAGI. This CDR3 contains 15 residues. V was clipped by 2 bases and J by 2 bases, with 9 bases between them. The CDR3 sequence is CASSYRGATNEKLFF. The CDR3, as DNA: TGTGCCAGCAGTTACCGGGGGGCCACTAATGAAAAACTGTTTTTT.

This rearrangement joins TRBV19 to TRBJ2-1, with 7 bases matching TRBD1. The CDR3 sequence is 16 residues long. The V and J ends lost 6 bases and 0 bases, in that order; junction bases with no gene match: 8. The germline V gene has CDR1 LNHDA and CDR2 SQIVND (reference sequence). CDR3 sequence (DNA): TGTGCCAGTAGCAGAGGGACAGTCGGCTCCTACAATGAGCAGTTCTTC. Encoded protein: CASSRGTVGSYNEQFF.

The gene calls are TRBV15 and TRBJ1-2, with 8 nucleotides matching TRBD1. The CDR3 length is 14 residues. V lost 4 bases to trimming and J lost 5 bases; unmatched junction nucleotides: 6. Germline V CDR1 and CDR2: LNHNV, YYDKDF (reference sequence). The CDR3 DNA is TGTGCCACCAGCACCCGGACAGGGACTTATGGCTACACCTTC. Its protein product is CATSTRTGTYGYTF. Drawing the rest from reference TRBV15 and TRBJ1-2, the complete variable domain is DAMVIQNPRYQVTQFGKPVTLSCSQTLNHNVMYWYQQKSSQAPKLLFHYYDKDFNNEADTPDNFQSRRPNTSFCFLDIRSPGLGDTAMYLCATSTRTGTYGYTFGSGTRLTVV.

The V call is TRBV18, the J call TRBJ1-1; no firm D call. Looked up from germline, CDR1 is KGHSH and CDR2 is LQKENI. This CDR3 region has 14 residues. V was clipped by 0 bases and J by 6 bases, with 11 bases between them. CDR3 sequence reads: CASSPPSVASEAFF. DNA for the CDR3: TGTGCCAGCTCACCACCGTCAGTCGCCTCTGAAGCTTTCTTT.

V usage is TRBV9 and J usage is TRBJ2-5, with D possibly TRBD2 on 5 matching bases. The ends were cut back, 0 bases at V and 4 bases at J, with 16 bases in the middle. The germline V gene has CDR1 SGDLS and CDR2 YYNGEE. The CDR3 is made up of 16 amino acids. The CDR3 region has the DNA TGTGCCAGCAGCGTAGTTAGTATAGAGGGCGGAGAGACCCAGTACTTC. Translating gives CASSVVSIEGGETQYF.

The chain carries TRBV4-2 and TRBJ2-2, with a tentative D call TRBD2 (5 bases). CDR1 is LGHNA and CDR2 is YNFKEQ in the germline V gene. Between the trimmed V and J ends, which lost 4 bases and 2 bases, there was a span of 11 bases. The CDR3 length is 15 residues. The chain's CDR3 is CASSPDSYNTGELFF. CDR3 nucleotide sequence: TGTGCCAGCAGCCCGGACTCATATAACACCGGGGAGCTGTTTTTT.

The chain carries TRBV11-2 and TRBJ2-1; 7 nucleotides align to TRBD2. The CDR3 runs 13 residues. The trim removed 3 bases at V and 9 bases at J, leaving 5 bases unmatched. Germline assignment: CDR1 SGHAT and CDR2 FQNNGV. The CDR3 bases are TGTGCCAGCAGCTTCAGACTAGCTGGTGAGCAGTTCTTC. As protein: CASSFRLAGEQFF.

CDR3 amino acids: CASSYDRGDTQYF. The CDR3 DNA reads TGTGCCAGCTCATACGACAGGGGGGATACGCAGTATTTT. The chain couples TRBV18 to TRBJ2-3; 9 nucleotides match TRBD1. V shed 5 bases and J 6 bases; nucleotides not matched to a gene: 3. CDR3 length equals 13 residues. Germline values: CDR1 KGHSH, CDR2 LQKENI.

V and J are TRBV5-1 and TRBJ2-7; 11 bases are a match to TRBD2. Looked up from germline, CDR1 is SGHRS and CDR2 is YFSETQ. The V gene end was trimmed by 0 bases and the J gene end by 6 bases; junction bases not matched to a gene: 8. This CDR3 has 16 residues. CDR3 in DNA: TGCGCCAGCAGCTTGGAGACTAGCGGGACGATTGGCGAGCAGTACTTC. Encoded protein: CASSLETSGTIGEQYF.

Notes on this clone: An end of the junction does not agree with germline; a read error may underlie this. This rearrangement joins TRBV7-3 to TRBJ1-6; D is unclear. This CDR3 comprises 14 residues. Germline V gives CDR1 SGHTA, CDR2 FQGTGA. CDR3 loop: CASSSESQNSHLHF. CDR3 DNA sequence: TGTGCCAGCAGCTCGGAGTCCCAAAATTCACACCTCCACTTT.

The V gene is TRBV6-4, the J gene TRBJ2-2, with D possibly TRBD2 on 6 matching bases. CDR1 is MRHNA, CDR2 SNTAGT, per germline. Trimming pared 2 bases from V and 4 bases from J, leaving 8 bases between. CDR3 length equals 14 residues. The CDR3 loop reads CASSDRGGTGELFF. CDR3 DNA: TGTGCCAGCAGTGACAGGGGAGGCACCGGGGAGCTGTTTTTT.

The chain is built from TRBV29-1 and TRBJ1-1; D might be TRBD1 (6 bases). Trimming took off 6 bases at V and 2 bases at J, with 13 bases between the two ends. This CDR3 region has 13 residues. Germline CDR1 and CDR2: SQVTM and ANQGSEA. CDR3 nucleotides: TGCAGCGTGGACAGAAAGTTCAACACTGAAGCTTTCTTT. It codes for CSVDRKFNTEAFF.

The chain recombines TRBV18 with TRBJ1-5; D unclear. Trimming took 3 bases from V and 4 from J, leaving 7 bases between them. Germline CDR1 reads KGHSH; CDR2 reads LQKENI. CDR3 length equals 13 residues. The CDR3 spells CASSPEQNQPQHF. As DNA, the CDR3 is TGTGCCAGCTCACCTGAACAGAATCAGCCCCAGCATTTT.

The V and J genes are TRBV5-1 and TRBJ2-3; D possibly corresponds to TRBD1 (6 bases). The V and J ends lost 3 bases and 0 bases respectively, with 20 bases between them. Germline V gene data show CDR1 as SGHRS and CDR2 as YFSETQ. There are 18 residues in the CDR3. DNA for the CDR3: TGCGCCAGCAGCTGGGATAGAACAGGGCGAGATAGCACAGATACGCAGTATTTT. Translated: CASSWDRTGRDSTDTQYF. The full variable domain, completed using reference TRBV5-1 and TRBJ2-3, is KAGVTQTPRYLIKTRGQQVTLSCSPISGHRSVSWYQQTPGQGLQFLFEYFSETQRNKGNFPGRFSGRQFSNSRSEMNVSTLELGDSALYLCASSWDRTGRDSTDTQYFGPGTRLTVL.

V is TRBV6-1 and J is TRBJ1-6; TRBD1 is a possible D gene (5 bases). The V and J ends lost 2 bases and 7 bases respectively, with 12 bases between them. The CDR3 consists of 15 residues. Germline CDR1 reads MNHNS; CDR2 reads SASEGT. CDR3 sequence (DNA): TGTGCCAGCAGTGAATCCGGGGGATCGAATTCACCCCTCCACTTT. Encoded protein: CASSESGGSNSPLHF.